These 18 T cell receptor beta chains originate from one sample sequenced in a study of T cell changes during pregnancy in multiple sclerosis. The data were produced by immunoSEQ multiplex PCR, yet TCRdb's version contains in-frame clones alone and is incomplete. This table has around 88,000 clones, 85% to 95% appearing once. Specimen: peripheral blood, collected in the first trimester of pregnancy. The origin of the receptors is a female donor with multiple sclerosis, enrolled in a pregnancy study.

This chain connects TRBV20-1 to TRBJ2-7; D gene ambiguous. The ends were cut back, 3 bases at V and 4 bases at J, with 7 bases in the middle. Germline lookup yields CDR1 DFQATT and CDR2 SNEGSKA (reference sequence). There are 11 residues in the CDR3. The CDR3 DNA reads TGCAGTGCTAGGACTTTATACGAGCAGTACTTC. Its protein is CSARTLYEQYF.

The chain couples TRBV15 to TRBJ2-5, with a weak D call TRBD1 (5 bases). This CDR3 is built from 12 residues. In germline, CDR1 is LNHNV, CDR2 YYDKDF (reference sequence). V was clipped by 3 bases and J by 4 bases, with 6 bases between them. This CDR3 is CATSSRGETQYF. The CDR3, as DNA: TGTGCCACCAGCAGTAGGGGAGAGACCCAGTACTTC.

This clone was recorded only once. V gene TRBV14 combines with J gene TRBJ1-1; maybe TRBD1 (6 bases). Germline V gene lookup returns CDR1 SGHDN and CDR2 FVKESK. There are 15 residues in the CDR3. V gave up 0 bases and J gave up 4 bases, with 12 bases separating them. The CDR3 sequence is CASSQDLGQLTEAFF. CDR3 DNA: TGTGCCAGCAGCCAAGATCTCGGACAGCTCACTGAAGCTTTCTTT.

This rearrangement joins TRBV7-9 to TRBJ2-1; D not certain. The germline V and J ends were trimmed by 6 bases and 8 bases, with 17 bases remaining between them. The CDR3 consists of 14 residues. Germline V gene sequence: CDR1 SEHNR, CDR2 FQNEAQ (reference sequence). CDR3 sequence reads: CASRRPFGQDEQFF. In nucleotides, the CDR3 is TGTGCCAGCAGACGCCCGTTTGGTCAGGATGAGCAGTTCTTC.

The chain is built from TRBV29-1 and TRBJ2-7, with TRBD1 identical over 9 bases. V shed 6 bases and J 7 bases; nucleotides not matched to a gene: 16. The CDR3 runs to 15 residues. CDR1 and CDR2 from the germline V gene are SQVTM and ANQGSEA. CDR3 nucleotides: TGCAGCGTGGAGGGACAGGGAGATCTAGCTGGGGAGCAGTACTTC. Translated: CSVEGQGDLAGEQYF.

This chain connects TRBV11-2 to TRBJ2-7; maybe TRBD1 (5 bases). V shed 2 bases and J shed 2 bases, with 10 bases lying between them. This CDR3 contains 14 residues. Germline V gene lookup returns CDR1 SGHAT and CDR2 FQNNGV. The CDR3 DNA is TGTGCCAGCAGCTTAATTGACAGTACCTACGAGCAGTACTTC. It is translated as CASSLIDSTYEQYF.

The genes are TRBV14 and TRBJ1-3, with D tentatively TRBD1 (6 bases). The CDR3 totals 16 residues. Germline CDR1 is SGHDN and CDR2 is FVKESK. The V gene lost 5 bases and the J gene lost 4 bases, with 18 bases spanning the gap. CDR3 sequence (DNA): TGTGCCAGCAGCGCATCGGCGGGCAGGGGCGGAAACACCATATATTTT. This codes for CASSASAGRGGNTIYF.

The chain recombines TRBV7-9 with TRBJ2-1, with 10 positions matching TRBD2. This CDR3 region has 16 residues. CDR1 and CDR2 from the germline V gene are SEHNR and FQNEAQ (reference sequence). V dropped 4 bases and J dropped 5; count of bases not matched to a gene: 8. CDR3 DNA sequence: TGTGCCAGCAGCTCCCCACTAGCGGGACTTAACAATGAGCAGTTCTTC. As protein: CASSSPLAGLNNEQFF.

The J gene is TRBJ1-2, the V gene TRBV4-1; the D gene is possibly TRBD1 (5 bases). Germline V CDR1 and CDR2: MGHRA, YSYEKL. Trimming stripped 4 bases from V and 0 bases from J, with 9 bases between. The CDR3 covers 14 residues. CDR3 sequence reads: CASSLGGANYGYTF. CDR3 DNA sequence: TGCGCCAGCAGCCTCGGGGGAGCTAACTATGGCTACACCTTC.

This clone was detected only once. The CDR3 reads CASSFRGRAGGTDTQYF. The CDR3 DNA follows: TGTGCCAGCAGCTTCCGCGGGAGGGCCGGGGGCACAGATACGCAGTATTTT. V and J are TRBV7-2 and TRBJ2-3, with 9 bases matching TRBD2. The CDR3 loop spans 17 amino acids. Germline values: CDR1 SGHTA, CDR2 FQGNSA. The J segment lost 1 base and the V segment lost 3 bases, leaving 8 bases of the junction unmatched.

This clone was detected a few times. The V gene is TRBV2, the J gene TRBJ1-1; 7 bases agree with TRBD1. Germline assignment: CDR1 SNHLY and CDR2 FYNNEI. The V segment lost 5 bases and the J segment 5 bases; nucleotides outside the gene matches: 5. CDR3 length: 13 amino acids. The CDR3 sequence is CASSRQGWTEAFF. Here the CDR3 DNA reads TGTGCCAGCAGTCGACAGGGATGGACTGAAGCTTTCTTT.

The chain couples TRBV29-1 to TRBJ2-6, with D maybe TRBD2 (5 bases). In germline, CDR1 is SQVTM, CDR2 ANQGSEA. V lost 5 bases to trimming and J lost 0 bases, with 8 bases between them. The CDR3 loop spans 14 amino acids. CDR3 loop: CSVSGVSGANVLTF. The CDR3 bases are TGCAGCGTTTCCGGGGTCTCTGGGGCCAACGTCCTGACTTTC.

The chain couples TRBV28 to TRBJ2-7; 10 nucleotides align to TRBD2. The CDR3 contains 15 residues. Germline V gene data show CDR1 as MDHEN and CDR2 as SYDVKM. V shed 6 bases, J shed 7 bases, and the junction held 12 bases outside the gene matches. The chain's CDR3 is CASSEGSGRAREQYF. The CDR3 region has the DNA TGTGCCAGCAGCGAGGGAAGCGGGAGGGCTCGTGAGCAGTACTTC.

This sequence joins TRBV7-9 and TRBJ2-7, with D unresolved. Trimming took off 3 bases at V and 6 bases at J, with 12 bases between the two ends. Germline V gene lookup returns CDR1 SEHNR and CDR2 FQNEAQ (reference sequence). CDR3 length equals 13 residues. In DNA form, the CDR3 reads TGTGCCAGCAGCTTCCTTACATCGGGCGAGCAGTACTTC. Translation: CASSFLTSGEQYF.

In its sample, this clone was seen once. The J gene is TRBJ1-4, the V gene TRBV7-9; no clear D gene. The CDR3 is 15 amino acids. With 3 bases removed from V and 1 base from J, the gap between germline ends came to 9 bases. The germline CDR1 and CDR2 sequences are SEHNR and FQNEAQ (reference sequence). In DNA, the CDR3 is TGTGCCAGCAGCTTGCGGGGTCTAACTAATGAAAAACTGTTTTTT. Residues: CASSLRGLTNEKLFF.

This chain joins TRBV29-1 and TRBJ2-2; 10 bases agree with TRBD1. CDR1 and CDR2 from the germline V gene are SQVTM and ANQGSEA. The CDR3 contains 14 residues. V dropped 5 bases and J dropped 7; count of bases not matched to a gene: 7. The CDR3 protein is CSVRQGANGGELFF. The CDR3 DNA reads TGCAGCGTTCGACAGGGGGCAAACGGCGGGGAGCTGTTTTTT.

This clone was observed a single time. This chain uses TRBV7-2 with TRBJ1-5; 8 nucleotides align to TRBD1. Germline V gene sequence: CDR1 SGHTA, CDR2 FQGNSA. Trimming took 4 bases from V and 4 from J; bases not matched to a gene: 9. CDR3 length equals 16 residues. This chain's CDR3 is CASSSRTGTRNQPQHF. The DNA for the CDR3 is TGTGCCAGCAGCTCGAGGACAGGGACGAGAAATCAGCCCCAGCATTTT. The full variable domain, completed using reference TRBV7-2 and TRBJ1-5, is GAGVSQSPSNKVTEKGKDVELRCDPISGHTALYWYRQSLGQGLEFLIYFQGNSAPDKSGLPSDRFSAERTGGSVSTLTIQRTQQEDSAVYLCASSSRTGTRNQPQHFGDGTRLSIL.

As DNA, the CDR3 is TGTGCCAGCTTTGGTGGCCGCAATGAGCAGTTCTTC. This translates into CASFGGRNEQFF. V gene TRBV27 combines with J gene TRBJ2-1; D is unclear. CDR1 is MNHEY, CDR2 SMNVEV, per germline (reference sequence). This CDR3 contains 12 residues. Trimming took 8 bases from V and 6 from J, leaving 11 bases between them.